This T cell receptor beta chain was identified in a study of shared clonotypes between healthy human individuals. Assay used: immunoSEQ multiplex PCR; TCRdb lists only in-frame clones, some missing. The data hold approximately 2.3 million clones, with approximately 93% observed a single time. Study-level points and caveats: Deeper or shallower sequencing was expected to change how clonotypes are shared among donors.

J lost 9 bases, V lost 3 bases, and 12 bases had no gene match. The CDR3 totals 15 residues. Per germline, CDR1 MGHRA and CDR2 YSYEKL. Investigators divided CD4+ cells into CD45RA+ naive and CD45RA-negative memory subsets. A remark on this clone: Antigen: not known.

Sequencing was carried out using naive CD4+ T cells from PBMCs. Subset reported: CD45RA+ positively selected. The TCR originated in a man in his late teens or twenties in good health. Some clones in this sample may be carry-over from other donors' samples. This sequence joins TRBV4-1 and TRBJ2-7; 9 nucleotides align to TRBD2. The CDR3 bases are TGCGCCAGCAGCCAGATAGCGGGAGATCCCGTCGGGCAGTACTTC. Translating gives CASSQIAGDPVGQYF.